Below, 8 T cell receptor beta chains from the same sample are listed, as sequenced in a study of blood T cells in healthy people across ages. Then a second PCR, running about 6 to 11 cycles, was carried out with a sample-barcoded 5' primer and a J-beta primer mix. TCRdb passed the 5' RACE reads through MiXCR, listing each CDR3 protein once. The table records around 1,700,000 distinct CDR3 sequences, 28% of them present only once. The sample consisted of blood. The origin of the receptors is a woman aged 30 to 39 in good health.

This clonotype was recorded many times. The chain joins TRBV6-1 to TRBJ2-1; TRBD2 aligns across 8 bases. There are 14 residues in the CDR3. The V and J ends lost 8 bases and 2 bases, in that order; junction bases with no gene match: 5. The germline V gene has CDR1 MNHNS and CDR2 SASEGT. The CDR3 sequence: CASLGRGAYNEQFF. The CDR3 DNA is TGTGCCAGCCTGGGGCGGGGGGCCTACAATGAGCAGTTCTTC.

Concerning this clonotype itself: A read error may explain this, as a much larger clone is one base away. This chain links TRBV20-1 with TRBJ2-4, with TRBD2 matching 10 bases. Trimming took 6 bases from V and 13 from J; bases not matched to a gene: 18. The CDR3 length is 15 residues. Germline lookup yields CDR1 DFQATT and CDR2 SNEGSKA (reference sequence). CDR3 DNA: TGCAGTGCCCCTCACCGGACTAGCGGCTACAATGAGCAGTACTTC. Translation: CSAPHRTSGYNEQYF.

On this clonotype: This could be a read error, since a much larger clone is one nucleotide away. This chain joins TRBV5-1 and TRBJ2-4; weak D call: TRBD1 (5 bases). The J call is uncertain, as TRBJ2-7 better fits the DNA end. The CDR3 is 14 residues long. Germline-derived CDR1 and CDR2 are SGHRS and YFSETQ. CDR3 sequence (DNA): TGCGCCAGCAGCTCGGAGAGACAGAACTACGAGCAGTACTTC. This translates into CASSSERQNYEQYF.

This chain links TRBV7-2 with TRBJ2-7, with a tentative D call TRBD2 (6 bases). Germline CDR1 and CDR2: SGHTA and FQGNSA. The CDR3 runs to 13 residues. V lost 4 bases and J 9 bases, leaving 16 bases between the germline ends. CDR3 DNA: TGTGCCAGCAGCTCCGTTAGCGGCCTGGGGCAGTACTTC. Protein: CASSSVSGLGQYF.

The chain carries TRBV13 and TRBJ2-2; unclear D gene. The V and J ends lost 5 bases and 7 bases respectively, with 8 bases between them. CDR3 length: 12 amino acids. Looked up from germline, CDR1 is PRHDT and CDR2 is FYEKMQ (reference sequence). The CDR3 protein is CASSPRDGELFF. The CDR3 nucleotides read TGTGCCAGCAGCCCCCGTGACGGGGAGCTGTTTTTT.

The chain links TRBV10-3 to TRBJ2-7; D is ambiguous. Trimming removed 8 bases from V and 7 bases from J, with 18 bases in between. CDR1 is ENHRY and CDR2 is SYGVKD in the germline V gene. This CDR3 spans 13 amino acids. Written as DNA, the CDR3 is TGTGCCATCGCGGCCCCCGGTGATCTGGAGCAGTACTTC. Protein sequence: CAIAAPGDLEQYF.

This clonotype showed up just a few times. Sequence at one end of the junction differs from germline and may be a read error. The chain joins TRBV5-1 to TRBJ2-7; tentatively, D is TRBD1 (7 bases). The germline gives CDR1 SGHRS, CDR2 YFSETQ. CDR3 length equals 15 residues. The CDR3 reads CAGSSGQGGSYEQYF. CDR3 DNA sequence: TGCGCCGGCAGCTCGGGTCAGGGGGGATCGTACGAGCAGTACTTC.

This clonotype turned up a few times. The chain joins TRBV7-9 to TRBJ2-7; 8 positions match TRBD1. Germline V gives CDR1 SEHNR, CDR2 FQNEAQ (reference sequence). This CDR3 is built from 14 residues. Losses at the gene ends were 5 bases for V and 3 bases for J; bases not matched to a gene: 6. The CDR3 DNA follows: TGTGCCAGCAGCAACGGACAGGGCAACTACGAGCAGTACTTC. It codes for CASSNGQGNYEQYF.